The rows below give T cell receptor beta chains drawn from one sample of a study of response to subunit inactivated influenza vaccine. Via MiXCR, TCRdb re-called the RT-PCR reads, giving one row per CDR3 protein. The data show about 480,000 distinct CDR3 sequences, with approximately 12% seen just once and around 13% held by the top ten. This material consisted of PBMCs from blood, taken more than 35 days after vaccination. Source of these receptors: a man in his fifties who received an inactivated influenza vaccine. CDR3s include the opening cysteine and the closing phenylalanine or tryptophan. D genes are given only for firm matches. Clone size appears in some rows only: once, few, many, or a class for an expanded clone.

v_call	clone_size	d_call	j_call	cdr3_nt	cdr3_aa
TRBV11-2	.	TRBD1	TRBJ2-7	TGTGCCAGCAGTTATGGGACAGGGATGGCCTACGAGCAGTACTTC	CASSYGTGMAYEQYF
TRBV15	.	.	TRBJ2-7	TGTGCCACCAGCAGAGAACTACAGGGCTCCTACGAGCAGTACTTC	CATSRELQGSYEQYF
TRBV10-3	few	.	TRBJ1-5	TGTGCCATCAGTGAGGGGGCTGATCAGCCCCAGCATTTT	CAISEGADQPQHF
TRBV9	few	TRBD2	TRBJ2-3	TGTGCCAGCAGCCTCGGGGGGGCCATGTGGACAGATACGCAGTATTTT	CASSLGGAMWTDTQYF
TRBV2	.	TRBD2	TRBJ2-3	TGTGCCAGCAGTGAGAAGACTAGCGGGGCCTCAGATACGCAGTATTTT	CASSEKTSGASDTQYF
TRBV10-3	few	TRBD2	TRBJ2-3	TGTGCCATTACTAGCGGGGTGACAGATACGCAGTATTTT	CAITSGVTDTQYF
TRBV28	few	.	TRBJ1-5	TGTGCCAGTTACGAGCAGGGACAGCCCCAGCATTTT	CASYEQGQPQHF
TRBV4-3	.	.	TRBJ2-1	TGCGCCAGCAGCCGAAACAGGGTCACCTACAATGAGCAGTTCTTC	CASSRNRVTYNEQFF
TRBV7-6	.	.	TRBJ2-7	TGTGCCAGCAGCTTAGGGGGCAGCTACTCCTACGAGCAGTACTTC	CASSLGGSYSYEQYF
TRBV20-1	.	.	TRBJ2-2	TGCAGTGCTCGGACAGTCCCCGGGGAGCTGTTTTTT	CSARTVPGELFF
TRBV30	.	.	TRBJ2-2	TGTGCCTGGAGCCCCACCGGGACCGGGGAGCTGTTTTTT	CAWSPTGTGELFF
TRBV5-1	.	.	TRBJ2-5	TGCGCCAGCAGCTTGGCCGGGCAGGGGGGATCGGTGACCCAGTACTTC	CASSLAGQGGSVTQYF
TRBV20-1	few	.	TRBJ2-1	TGCAGGATGACTACCTCCTACAATGAGCAGTTCTTC	CRMTTSYNEQFF
TRBV19	once	.	TRBJ2-2	TGTGCCAGTAGGACCGGGACCCGCACCGGGGAGCTGTTTTTT	CASRTGTRTGELFF
TRBV5-1	few	.	TRBJ2-1	TGCGCCAGCAGCGGAGGTGGAGCGGTCTCCTACAATGAGCAGTTCTTC	CASSGGGAVSYNEQFF
TRBV18	.	.	TRBJ2-7	TGTGCCAGCTCACCGCGGGACAGCGGCGAGCAGTACTTC	CASSPRDSGEQYF
TRBV12-5	few	.	TRBJ2-7	TGTGCTAGTGGTTTGGGGAACGAGCAGTACTTC	CASGLGNEQYF
TRBV7-9	.	TRBD1	TRBJ1-2	TGTGCCAGCAGTCGCACCCCCCGGGACAGGGATAGCTATGGCTACACCTTC	CASSRTPRDRDSYGYTF
TRBV20-1	few	.	TRBJ2-7	TGCAGAGTTGGGGCGAGGGGGACCTACGAGCAGTACTTC	CRVGARGTYEQYF
TRBV11-2	few	.	TRBJ1-1	TGTGCCAGCAGCTTAGCGGGCAGAAGGGTGGCTGAAGCTTTCTTT	CASSLAGRRVAEAFF
TRBV6-5	few	.	TRBJ2-5	TGTGCCAGCAGTTACTCGAGTCCAGGGGTCTATCAAGAGACCCAGTACTTC	CASSYSSPGVYQETQYF
TRBV7-2	many	.	TRBJ2-7	TGTGCCAGCAGCTTACAAGGGACCTACGAGCAGTACTTC	CASSLQGTYEQYF
TRBV7-2	many	.	TRBJ2-7	TGTGCCAGCAGCATAACCTACGAGCAGTACTTC	CASSITYEQYF
TRBV28	many	.	TRBJ2-7	TGTGCCAGCAGTTGGTCAGCCCTAGCGGAGCAGTACTTC	CASSWSALAEQYF
TRBV4-2	few	.	TRBJ1-2	TGTGCCAGCAGCCCAAACGAGCCGCGGAACGAAGGCTACACCTTC	CASSPNEPRNEGYTF
TRBV7-2	.	.	TRBJ2-3	TGTGCCAGCAGTTCGCGAGGATCCGCGCAGTATTTT	CASSSRGSAQYF
TRBV4-2	few	.	TRBJ2-7	TGTGCCAGCAGCCGGGGCGAGATCTACGAGCAGTACTTC	CASSRGEIYEQYF
TRBV4-3	.	.	TRBJ2-2	TGCGCCAGCAGCCAAGAGGGGTTCCTGAACACCGGGGAGCTGTTTTTT	CASSQEGFLNTGELFF
TRBV11-2	.	.	TRBJ1-1	TGTGCCAGCAGCTTAGGCCACACTGAAGCTTTCTTT	CASSLGHTEAFF
TRBV4-3	few	.	TRBJ2-7	TGCGCCAGCAGCCAAGATATGCGGGAGCAGTACTTC	CASSQDMREQYF